This is a list of T cell receptor beta chains from one sample in a study of beta chain features in type 1 diabetes. Profiled with immunoSEQ multiplex PCR; TCRdb holds only in-frame clones, not every one. The sample contains 400,000 to 600,000 clones, over 25% of which appear only once. The sequenced sample consisted of naive CD4+ T cells from blood. These receptor sequences come from a man younger than 35 in good health. Both conserved end residues are part of each CDR3. Fields, in order: J gene, V gene, CDR3 protein.

J gene: TRBJ2-1; V gene: TRBV4-1; CDR3 protein: CASSRRVSETYNEQFF
J gene: TRBJ2-1; V gene: TRBV7-8; CDR3 protein: CASSRGTSSYNEQFF
J gene: TRBJ2-1; V gene: TRBV5-1; CDR3 protein: CASSPQGPLEQFF
J gene: TRBJ1-1; V gene: TRBV9; CDR3 protein: CASSVEVAAKAFF
J gene: TRBJ1-4; V gene: TRBV5-1; CDR3 protein: CASSWTGKEKLFF
J gene: TRBJ2-1; V gene: TRBV7-3; CDR3 protein: CASSGEAHSYNEQFF
J gene: TRBJ2-3; V gene: TRBV5-1; CDR3 protein: CASSLDWGGREDTQYF
J gene: TRBJ2-7; V gene: TRBV29-1; CDR3 protein: CSVETTGGAYEQYF
J gene: TRBJ1-1; V gene: TRBV30; CDR3 protein: CAWRGFSMNTEAFF
J gene: TRBJ2-1; V gene: TRBV5-6; CDR3 protein: CASRYAGTSVYNEQFF
J gene: TRBJ2-2; V gene: TRBV9; CDR3 protein: CASSPRGFGELFF
J gene: TRBJ2-3; V gene: TRBV7-9; CDR3 protein: CASSFSTDTQYF
J gene: TRBJ2-3; V gene: TRBV29-1; CDR3 protein: CSVEGGPSIGTDTQYF
J gene: TRBJ2-1; V gene: TRBV11-2; CDR3 protein: CASSSLGGSEPNRFF
J gene: TRBJ1-5; V gene: TRBV6-1; CDR3 protein: CASRLDLNQPQHF
J gene: TRBJ2-3; V gene: TRBV30; CDR3 protein: CAWSPTTLGSQYF
J gene: TRBJ2-3; V gene: TRBV5-1; CDR3 protein: CASSRKDRSTDTQYF
J gene: TRBJ2-5; V gene: TRBV9; CDR3 protein: CASSSRTSGEETQYF
J gene: TRBJ2-1; V gene: TRBV29-1; CDR3 protein: CSASGRFVNEQFF
J gene: TRBJ2-3; V gene: TRBV5-1; CDR3 protein: CASSLSQARTDTQYF
J gene: TRBJ1-2; V gene: TRBV9; CDR3 protein: CASTGARDYGYTF
J gene: TRBJ2-2; V gene: TRBV29-1; CDR3 protein: CSVGWWRETTGELFF
J gene: TRBJ2-3; V gene: TRBV2; CDR3 protein: CASGRARDTQYF
J gene: TRBJ2-1; V gene: TRBV28; CDR3 protein: CASSSTREYNEQFF
J gene: TRBJ1-1; V gene: TRBV30; CDR3 protein: CAWSQGLNTEAFF
J gene: TRBJ1-2; V gene: TRBV7-2; CDR3 protein: CASSLGPSDGYTF
J gene: TRBJ2-2; V gene: TRBV4-2; CDR3 protein: CASSRSAGGGYTGELFF
J gene: TRBJ2-7; V gene: TRBV29-1; CDR3 protein: CSVEDPRDRFYF